The clone carrying this T cell receptor (beta chain) was found once. These data originate in a study of blood T cell repertoires in COVID-19. Overall study: There were acute and convalescent COVID-19 samples, and they came from the United States, Italy and Spain.

In the study's own analysis: Quantification of nucleated cells was approximated via reference gene primer amplification. Data came from immunoSEQ multiplex PCR; TCRdb stores just in-frame clones and leaves some out. Clone size and the V and J calls come from that table; the DNA yielded D and trimming. The sample records some 270,000 clones, around nine tenths being singletons. This clonotype was obtained from a woman between 55 and 75 years old who had recovered from COVID-19. The sequenced material came from peripheral blood.

In DNA, the CDR3 is TGTGCCAGCAGCCCACCCACAGGGTCCACCGGGGAGCTGTTTTTT. Its translation is CASSPPTGSTGELFF. This sequence joins TRBV5-4 and TRBJ2-2; D perhaps matches TRBD1 (6 bases). The germline V and J ends were trimmed by 4 bases and 4 bases, with 14 bases remaining between them. This CDR3 region has 15 residues. Germline lookup yields CDR1 SGHNT and CDR2 YYREEE (reference sequence).